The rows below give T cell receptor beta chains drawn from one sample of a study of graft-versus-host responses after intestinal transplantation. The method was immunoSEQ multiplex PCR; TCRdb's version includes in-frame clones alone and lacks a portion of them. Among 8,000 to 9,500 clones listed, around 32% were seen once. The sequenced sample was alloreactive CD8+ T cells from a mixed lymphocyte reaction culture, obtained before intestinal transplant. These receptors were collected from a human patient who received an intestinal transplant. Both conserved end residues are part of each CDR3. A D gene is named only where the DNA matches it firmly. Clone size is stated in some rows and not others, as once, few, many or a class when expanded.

CDR3nt: TGTGCCACCAGCAGAGACAGAAGCTCCTACGAGCAGTACTTC
CDR3aa: CATSRDRSSYEQYF
abundance: -
v_gene: TRBV15
d_gene: -
j_gene: TRBJ2-7

CDR3nt: TGTGCCAGCAGTTTGCTCTATGGTGGGACAGCTTCCTACGAGCAGTACTTC
CDR3aa: CASSLLYGGTASYEQYF
abundance: -
v_gene: TRBV27
d_gene: TRBD1
j_gene: TRBJ2-7

CDR3nt: TGTGCCAGCAGCTTAACGGGGGGGGCTTTCTTT
CDR3aa: CASSLTGGAFF
abundance: medium-sized
v_gene: TRBV7-9
d_gene: -
j_gene: TRBJ1-1

CDR3nt: TGTGCCAGCAGTCCAGGCGGGACAGGGCATGGCTACACCTTC
CDR3aa: CASSPGGTGHGYTF
abundance: -
v_gene: TRBV27
d_gene: TRBD1
j_gene: TRBJ1-2

CDR3nt: TGTGCCAGCAGCTTTGAACGGGAGAGGGTAGATACGCAGTATTTT
CDR3aa: CASSFERERVDTQYF
abundance: -
v_gene: TRBV7-9
d_gene: -
j_gene: TRBJ2-3

CDR3nt: TGTGCCAGCAGCTTAATTACGGCTAACTATGGCTACACCTTC
CDR3aa: CASSLITANYGYTF
abundance: -
v_gene: TRBV7-9
d_gene: -
j_gene: TRBJ1-2

CDR3nt: TGTGCCAGCAGTTGGGGACTAGCGGTAACAGATACGCAGTATTTT
CDR3aa: CASSWGLAVTDTQYF
abundance: -
v_gene: TRBV27
d_gene: TRBD2
j_gene: TRBJ2-3

CDR3nt: TGTGCCAGCAGCCCGTATATGGGCAGCGAAAAACTGTTTTTT
CDR3aa: CASSPYMGSEKLFF
abundance: few
v_gene: TRBV11-2
d_gene: -
j_gene: TRBJ1-4

CDR3nt: TGCGCCAGCAGCGTCCTGGGGGGGGGCATCTACAATGAGCAGTTCTTC
CDR3aa: CASSVLGGGIYNEQFF
abundance: few
v_gene: TRBV4-3
d_gene: -
j_gene: TRBJ2-1

CDR3nt: TGTGCCAGCTGCCTCCCTAAACCGGGCACTGAAGCTTTCTTT
CDR3aa: CASCLPKPGTEAFF
abundance: few
v_gene: TRBV6-4
d_gene: -
j_gene: TRBJ1-1

CDR3nt: TGTGCCAGCAGTTACGTCGCAGGGTCGGGCACTGAAGCTTTCTTT
CDR3aa: CASSYVAGSGTEAFF
abundance: few
v_gene: TRBV6-5
d_gene: -
j_gene: TRBJ1-1

CDR3nt: TGTGCCAGCAGCTTAATGGCTAGCGGGTACAATGAGCAGTTCTTC
CDR3aa: CASSLMASGYNEQFF
abundance: -
v_gene: TRBV7-2
d_gene: TRBD2
j_gene: TRBJ2-1

CDR3nt: TGTGCCAGCTCACCCCAACTAGCCGGGGAGCTGTTTTTT
CDR3aa: CASSPQLAGELFF
abundance: -
v_gene: TRBV18
d_gene: -
j_gene: TRBJ2-2

CDR3nt: TGCGCCAGCAGCCGGCGGGGGCTCGCAACTAATGAAAAACTGTTTTTT
CDR3aa: CASSRRGLATNEKLFF
abundance: -
v_gene: TRBV5-1
d_gene: -
j_gene: TRBJ1-4

CDR3nt: TGTGCCAGTAACTTTTTGAACACCGGGGAGCTGTTTTTT
CDR3aa: CASNFLNTGELFF
abundance: -
v_gene: TRBV19
d_gene: -
j_gene: TRBJ2-2

CDR3nt: TGTGCCAGCAGCCGAGGTCCCCCTTGGCGACAGCCCTATGGCTACACCTTC
CDR3aa: CASSRGPPWRQPYGYTF
abundance: -
v_gene: TRBV7-6
d_gene: -
j_gene: TRBJ1-2

CDR3nt: TGTGCCTGGAGTTCAGGGGGCGCGTCTGGCTACACCTTC
CDR3aa: CAWSSGGASGYTF
abundance: -
v_gene: TRBV30
d_gene: TRBD1
j_gene: TRBJ1-2

CDR3nt: TGTGCCAGCAGTGTAGGTGGGGGCGCCGACCGTGGCTACACCTTC
CDR3aa: CASSVGGGADRGYTF
abundance: medium-sized
v_gene: TRBV2
d_gene: -
j_gene: TRBJ1-2

CDR3nt: TGTGCCAGCAGTATCCGGCAGGGATGGCGCAATCAGCCCCAGCATTTT
CDR3aa: CASSIRQGWRNQPQHF
abundance: once
v_gene: TRBV28
d_gene: -
j_gene: TRBJ1-5

CDR3nt: TGCGCCAGCAGCCAGCCCGGAAGGACTAGCGGGGGGGACGGGCAGTACTTC
CDR3aa: CASSQPGRTSGGDGQYF
abundance: few
v_gene: TRBV4-3
d_gene: TRBD2
j_gene: TRBJ2-7

CDR3nt: TGTGCCAGCAGCCCACAGGGAGTCGGCTACGAGCAGTACTTC
CDR3aa: CASSPQGVGYEQYF
abundance: few
v_gene: TRBV4-2
d_gene: -
j_gene: TRBJ2-7

CDR3nt: TGTGCCAGCAGTTCGACAGCTAACTATGGCTACACCTTC
CDR3aa: CASSSTANYGYTF
abundance: -
v_gene: TRBV28
d_gene: -
j_gene: TRBJ1-2

CDR3nt: TGTGCCAGCAGCCAAGGTGCACTAGCTACCCAAGAGACCCAGTACTTC
CDR3aa: CASSQGALATQETQYF
abundance: few
v_gene: TRBV4-2
d_gene: -
j_gene: TRBJ2-5

CDR3nt: TGTGCCAGCTCTTCAGGGACAGACTATGGCTACACCTTC
CDR3aa: CASSSGTDYGYTF
abundance: few
v_gene: TRBV19
d_gene: TRBD1
j_gene: TRBJ1-2

CDR3nt: TGTGCCAGCAGCTCCATGGCAGGGGTAAATGGAAACACCATATATTTT
CDR3aa: CASSSMAGVNGNTIYF
abundance: few
v_gene: TRBV7-9
d_gene: -
j_gene: TRBJ1-3

CDR3nt: TGTGCCAGCTCGTGGGATCTAGCAGTCAATGAGCAGTTCTTC
CDR3aa: CASSWDLAVNEQFF
abundance: few
v_gene: TRBV9
d_gene: -
j_gene: TRBJ2-1

CDR3nt: TGTGCCAGCAGCTTAGCGGCTCACAGCTACCAAGCTAACTATGGCTACACCTTC
CDR3aa: CASSLAAHSYQANYGYTF
abundance: -
v_gene: TRBV7-8
d_gene: -
j_gene: TRBJ1-2

CDR3nt: TGTGCCAGCAGTACAGGGACGAGAGGCAATCAGCCCCAGCATTTT
CDR3aa: CASSTGTRGNQPQHF
abundance: -
v_gene: TRBV27
d_gene: -
j_gene: TRBJ1-5

CDR3nt: TGTGCCAGCTCTCAAGCCGACAGGACTAGGCCCTACGAGCAGTACTTC
CDR3aa: CASSQADRTRPYEQYF
abundance: -
v_gene: TRBV18
d_gene: -
j_gene: TRBJ2-7

CDR3nt: TGTGCCAGCAGCTCGGACACAAAAAACATTCAGTACTTC
CDR3aa: CASSSDTKNIQYF
abundance: few
v_gene: TRBV13
d_gene: -
j_gene: TRBJ2-4

CDR3nt: TGTGCCAGCAGCGGCGGGGTTGGAGATTCACCCCTCCACTTT
CDR3aa: CASSGGVGDSPLHF
abundance: -
v_gene: TRBV9
d_gene: -
j_gene: TRBJ1-6

CDR3nt: TGCGCCAGCAGCTCGGGCTGGGGGCACTCCTACGAGCAGTACTTC
CDR3aa: CASSSGWGHSYEQYF
abundance: few
v_gene: TRBV5-1
d_gene: -
j_gene: TRBJ2-7

CDR3nt: TGTGCCAGCAGCCCCGTTGAGCGGGGGGCCCGAAAGGGGGAGACCCAGTACTTC
CDR3aa: CASSPVERGARKGETQYF
abundance: -
v_gene: TRBV7-4
d_gene: TRBD2
j_gene: TRBJ2-5

CDR3nt: TGCAGCGTTGATCTGAGCACAGATACGCAGTATTTT
CDR3aa: CSVDLSTDTQYF
abundance: few
v_gene: TRBV29-1
d_gene: -
j_gene: TRBJ2-3

CDR3nt: TGTGCCAGCACCCGATGGAGGGTTTGGGGCAAAAACATTCAGTACTTC
CDR3aa: CASTRWRVWGKNIQYF
abundance: -
v_gene: TRBV7-2
d_gene: -
j_gene: TRBJ2-4

CDR3nt: TGTGCCAGCAGTTTATCGGGGGGGAACACTGAAGCTTTCTTT
CDR3aa: CASSLSGGNTEAFF
abundance: -
v_gene: TRBV27
d_gene: -
j_gene: TRBJ1-1

CDR3nt: TGTGCCAGCACGGGATCGGGAGGTGTTGAGACCCAGTACTTC
CDR3aa: CASTGSGGVETQYF
abundance: few
v_gene: TRBV9
d_gene: TRBD2
j_gene: TRBJ2-5

CDR3nt: TGTGCCACCAGCGTCTATGGAGACTTGCTTAGCAATCAGCCCCAGCATTTT
CDR3aa: CATSVYGDLLSNQPQHF
abundance: -
v_gene: TRBV15
d_gene: -
j_gene: TRBJ1-5

CDR3nt: TGTGCCAGCAGCTTAAATTTGGCGGGAGGCGAGACCCAGTACTTC
CDR3aa: CASSLNLAGGETQYF
abundance: medium-sized
v_gene: TRBV7-9
d_gene: TRBD2
j_gene: TRBJ2-5

CDR3nt: TGTGCCAGCAGACCTAGGGGGGGACACTTCTCCTACGAGCAGTACTTC
CDR3aa: CASRPRGGHFSYEQYF
abundance: -
v_gene: TRBV11-3
d_gene: -
j_gene: TRBJ2-7